Following are 22 T cell receptor beta chains from one sample sequenced in a study of T cell responses to AZD1222 COVID-19 vaccine. TCRdb keeps only in-frame clones here, not all; method: immunoSEQ multiplex PCR. The profile covers around 110,000 clones, with about 90% appearing a single time and approximately 7.5% taken by the ten largest. Sequenced here: peripheral blood, sampled on day 0 of AZD1222 vaccination. These receptors were obtained from an adult in good health.

The count of this clone is one. The chain uses TRBV6-5 and TRBJ2-3, with 11 bases lining up with TRBD2. CDR3 length equals 15 residues. The junction had 7 bases not matched to a gene; V was cut back by 6 bases and J by 5 bases. Germline CDR1 is MNHEY and CDR2 is SVGAGI. CDR3 in amino acids: CASSPLAGGGDTQYF. The CDR3 bases are TGTGCCAGCAGCCCCTTAGCGGGAGGGGGAGATACGCAGTATTTT.

V gene TRBV6-5 combines with J gene TRBJ1-6; D not certain. Between the trimmed V and J ends, which lost 0 bases and 10 bases, there was a span of 4 bases. Per germline, CDR1 MNHEY and CDR2 SVGAGI. The CDR3 is 12 amino acids. CDR3: CASSYSGSPLHF. The CDR3 DNA reads TGTGCCAGCAGTTACTCGGGCTCACCCCTCCACTTT.

This chain links TRBV18 with TRBJ2-3; D is perhaps TRBD2 (6 bases). Trimming shortened V by 5 bases and J by 3 bases, and 15 bases separated the two germline ends. Germline assignment: CDR1 KGHSH and CDR2 LQKENI. The CDR3 extends over 15 amino acids. The CDR3 protein is CASSTSWGVTDTQYF. In DNA form, the CDR3 reads TGTGCCAGCTCAACTAGTTGGGGGGTGACAGATACGCAGTATTTT.

This clone was seen more than once but under ten times. This chain uses TRBV5-4 with TRBJ1-6; no reliable D call. V lost 7 bases and J 9 bases, leaving 11 bases between the germline ends. The CDR3 runs to 12 residues. In germline, CDR1 is SGHNT, CDR2 YYREEE (reference sequence). The CDR3 here is CASSIYGSPLHF. The CDR3 region has the DNA TGTGCCAGCTCGATTTACGGTTCACCCCTCCACTTT. Together with reference TRBV5-4 and TRBJ1-6, the CDR3 gives the full variable domain: ETGVTQSPTHLIKTRGQQVTLRCSSQSGHNTVSWYQQALGQGPQFIFQYYREEENGRGNFPPRFSGLQFPNYSSELNVNALELDDSALYLCASSIYGSPLHFGNGTRLTVT.

The chain combines TRBV10-1 with TRBJ1-2; 8 nucleotides match TRBD1. The germline V gene encodes CDR1 WNHNN and CDR2 SYGVQD (reference sequence). The CDR3 spans 13 residues. Trimming took 6 bases from V and 7 from J; bases not matched to a gene: 7. Here the CDR3 reads CASRDREVCGYTF. DNA for the CDR3: TGCGCCAGCAGGGACAGGGAGGTCTGTGGCTACACCTTC.

V is TRBV7-3 and J is TRBJ2-5, with a tentative D call TRBD2 (6 bases). This CDR3 is built from 15 residues. The germline gives CDR1 SGHTA, CDR2 FQGTGA. With 4 bases removed from V and 2 bases from J, the gap between germline ends came to 14 bases. DNA for the CDR3: TGTGCCAGCAGCTCTGGGCGGGGATGGCAAGAGACCCAGTACTTC. Its protein is CASSSGRGWQETQYF.

The rearrangement joins TRBV5-6 to TRBJ2-2, with a weak D call TRBD2 (6 bases). The germline V gene has CDR1 SGHDT and CDR2 YYEEEE. V was clipped by 0 bases and J by 7 bases, with 16 bases between them. This CDR3 is built from 16 residues. The CDR3, as DNA: TGTGCCAGCAGCTTGGTGCTAGCGAAAAATGACGGGGAGCTGTTTTTT. Residues: CASSLVLAKNDGELFF.

CDR3 sequence: CASSEQGGNPYEQYF. Here the CDR3 DNA reads TGTGCCAGCAGTGAGCAGGGGGGGAACCCCTACGAGCAGTACTTC. The chain uses TRBV6-1 and TRBJ2-7; D tentatively reads TRBD1 or TRBD2 (7 bases each). Germline CDR1 MNHNS, CDR2 SASEGT. The CDR3 totals 15 residues. V lost 3 bases to trimming and J lost 2 bases, with 14 bases between them.

The V and J genes are TRBV28 and TRBJ1-1; weak D call: TRBD1 (6 bases). CDR1 and CDR2 (germline): MDHEN, SYDVKM. With 8 bases removed from V and 1 base from J, the gap between germline ends came to 17 bases. This CDR3 spans 15 amino acids. CDR3: CASRRGGISNTEAFF. CDR3 coding DNA: TGTGCCAGCCGGCGTGGGGGCATTTCGAACACTGAAGCTTTCTTT.

The chain carries TRBV9 and TRBJ1-5; the D is unclear. Between the trimmed V and J ends, which lost 0 bases and 1 base, there was a span of 2 bases. This CDR3 region has 13 residues. Per germline, CDR1 SGDLS and CDR2 YYNGEE. The CDR3 protein is CASSVESNQPQHF. The CDR3 region has the DNA TGTGCCAGCAGCGTAGAGAGCAATCAGCCCCAGCATTTT. The variable domain in full, completed from reference TRBV9 and TRBJ1-5, reads DSGVTQTPKHLITATGQRVTLRCSPRSGDLSVYWYQQSLDQGLQFLIQYYNGEERAKGNILERFSAQQFPDLHSELNLSSLELGDSALYFCASSVESNQPQHFGDGTRLSIL.

This chain links TRBV28 with TRBJ1-1; 7 positions agree with TRBD1. CDR3 length equals 14 residues. Germline V gene lookup returns CDR1 MDHEN and CDR2 SYDVKM. The V segment lost 7 bases and the J segment 0 bases; nucleotides outside the gene matches: 5. For the CDR3, the DNA is TGTGCCAGCACCGCGGGACAGCTGAACACTGAAGCTTTCTTT. It codes for CASTAGQLNTEAFF.

This CDR3 reads CASSPTTGAFAGANVLTF. The CDR3 DNA reads TGTGCCAGCTCACCTACGACAGGGGCCTTCGCTGGGGCCAACGTCCTGACTTTC. J is TRBJ2-6 and V is TRBV18; TRBD1 aligns across 8 bases. The CDR3 is 18 residues long. Germline trimming cut 3 bases from V and 2 bases from J; bases unmatched to any gene: 9. Germline V gives CDR1 KGHSH, CDR2 LQKENI.

The chain combines TRBV20-1 with TRBJ2-4; D gene unclear. The CDR3 covers 14 residues. From germline, CDR1 is DFQATT and CDR2 SNEGSKA (reference sequence). The V end was cut by 3 bases, the J end by 0 bases, with 9 bases between. The CDR3 DNA sequence: TGCAGTGCTAGTGGGGAAATAGCCAAAAACATTCAGTACTTC. Translating it yields CSASGEIAKNIQYF.

There are a few counts of this clone. The chain couples TRBV6-5 to TRBJ1-3; D possibly corresponds to TRBD1 (5 bases). There are 15 residues in the CDR3. V was pared by 8 bases and J by 2 bases, with 16 bases between. CDR1 and CDR2 (germline): MNHEY, SVGAGI. CDR3 nucleotide sequence: TGTGCCAGCTCCGAGTCCTGGGGGACTGGAAACACCATATATTTT. Translating gives CASSESWGTGNTIYF.

V usage is TRBV27 and J usage is TRBJ2-7; TRBD2 matches 11 bases. Unmatched junction bases numbered 3, after V lost 5 bases and J lost 3 bases. The CDR3 covers 14 residues. CDR1 and CDR2 (germline): MNHEY, SMNVEV (reference sequence). The CDR3 loop is CASSAGTSGYEQYF. CDR3 DNA sequence: TGTGCCAGCAGTGCCGGGACTAGCGGCTACGAGCAGTACTTC.

The rearrangement links TRBV6-2 or TRBV6-3 to TRBJ1-6, with D unresolved. Germline CDR1 reads MNHEY; CDR2 reads SVGEGT. The CDR3 spans 15 residues. V was trimmed by 5 bases and J by 3 bases, leaving 11 bases between them. CDR3 in DNA: TGTGCCAGCAGTCCGGCGGGATTCTATAATTCACCCCTCCACTTT. Translation gives CASSPAGFYNSPLHF.

The V gene is TRBV4-1, the J gene TRBJ1-5; D not certain. V was pared by 3 bases and J by 4 bases, with 28 bases between. Germline V gene sequence: CDR1 MGHRA, CDR2 YSYEKL. This CDR3 region has 20 residues. The CDR3 coding sequence is TGCGCCAGCAGCCATGGGGAGGGTCAGGTTTCGTGGCCCATTAATCAGCCCCAGCATTTT. Translating it yields CASSHGEGQVSWPINQPQHF.

The genes are TRBV12-3 or TRBV12-4 and TRBJ1-4; D possibly corresponds to TRBD1 (6 bases). V lost 2 bases, J lost 7 bases, and 8 bases lay in between. This CDR3 spans 13 amino acids. This chain's CDR3 is CASSLTGREKLFF. Here the CDR3 DNA reads TGTGCCAGCAGTTTAACAGGGCGTGAAAAACTGTTTTTT.

The chain has TRBV28 and TRBJ1-5; D possibly corresponds to TRBD1 (5 bases). Germline lookup yields CDR1 MDHEN and CDR2 SYDVKM. Trimming took off 1 base at V and 5 bases at J, with 9 bases between the two ends. The CDR3 runs to 14 residues. CDR3 loop: CASSLLGRDQPQHF. The CDR3 nucleotides are TGTGCCAGCAGTTTATTGGGGCGGGATCAGCCCCAGCATTTT.

The table lists this clone with a count of one. The rearrangement joins TRBV4-1 to TRBJ2-5; a weak D match, TRBD1 (5 bases). The V gene lost 3 bases and the J gene lost 4 bases, with 12 bases spanning the gap. CDR1 is MGHRA and CDR2 is YSYEKL in the germline V gene. The CDR3 is 14 residues long. CDR3 bases: TGCGCCAGCAGCCAGGGGCTCGCTGGAGAGACCCAGTACTTC. It translates to CASSQGLAGETQYF.

The chain employs TRBV3-1 (or the pseudogene TRBV3-2) and TRBJ2-2; D ambiguous. Germline CDR1 reads LGHDT; CDR2 reads YNNKEL (reference sequence). V shed 1 base and J shed 6 bases, with 18 bases lying between them. The CDR3 is 17 amino acids. DNA for the CDR3: TGTGCCAGCAGCCAAGTAGGCGTGGGTTTGGGTTCCGGGGAGCTGTTTTTT. Translating it yields CASSQVGVGLGSGELFF.

V usage is TRBV5-5 and J usage is TRBJ2-5; D is possibly TRBD2 (7 bases). Looked up from germline, CDR1 is SGHKS and CDR2 is YYEKEE (reference sequence). The CDR3 is 17 residues long. Deletions cut 0 bases from V and 2 bases from J, with 17 bases between. The CDR3 reads CASSLVAGRGGQETQYF. CDR3 bases: TGTGCCAGCAGCTTGGTAGCGGGCAGGGGCGGGCAAGAGACCCAGTACTTC. Drawing the rest from reference TRBV5-5 and TRBJ2-5, the complete variable domain is DAGVTQSPTHLIKTRGQQVTLRCSPISGHKSVSWYQQVLGQGPQFIFQYYEKEERGRGNFPDRFSARQFPNYSSELNVNALLLGDSALYLCASSLVAGRGGQETQYFGPGTRLLVL.